One sample yielded the 25 T cell receptor beta chains listed below, sequenced in a study of spatial heterogeneity in lung cancer. Findings and caveats of the study: Tumors with more nonsynonymous mutations had more expanded intratumoral alpha and beta TCRs.

Time point meaning: sample taken at primary tumor resection. TCRdb re-derived calls from the 5' RACE reads in MiXCR, one entry per CDR3 protein. This table has a few thousand distinct CDR3 sequences, 39% appearing once. These receptors have no known antigen. The specimen comprised lung tumor tissue, sampled at surgery. The receptor source for this set is a male donor with early-stage non-small cell lung cancer.

The V and J genes are TRBV24-1 and TRBJ2-3, with 7 positions matching TRBD1. Germline-derived CDR1 and CDR2 are KGHDR and SFDVKD. V trimming: 9 bases; J trimming: 2 bases; junction bases outside the gene matches: 4. The CDR3 loop spans 13 amino acids. CDR3 protein: CATRQGDTDTQYF. DNA for the CDR3: TGTGCCACCCGACAGGGAGACACAGATACGCAGTATTTT.

This rearrangement joins TRBV19 to TRBJ2-7, with 13 bases identical to TRBD2. Germline V gene sequence: CDR1 LNHDA, CDR2 SQIVND (reference sequence). V lost 2 bases, J lost 7 bases, and 11 bases stayed unmatched. The CDR3 loop spans 17 amino acids. Written as DNA, the CDR3 is TGTGCCAGTAGTATAAGCCCCGGGACTAGCGGGACGAGGGAGCAGTACTTC. This sequence encodes CASSISPGTSGTREQYF.

V gene TRBV6-5 combines with J gene TRBJ2-3; D remains ambiguous. Between the trimmed V and J ends, which lost 5 bases and 1 base, there was a span of 16 bases. CDR1 and CDR2 from the germline V gene are MNHEY and SVGAGI. This CDR3 contains 16 residues. The CDR3 DNA follows: TGTGCCAGCAGTCTCACCGGACGGCTACGCACAGATACGCAGTATTTT. This codes for CASSLTGRLRTDTQYF.

This clonotype has a handful of counts. The chain carries TRBV12-3 or TRBV12-4 and TRBJ2-7; tentative D call: TRBD2 (5 bases). Trimming pared 3 bases from V and 1 base from J, leaving 16 bases between. The CDR3 extends over 16 amino acids. The CDR3 here is CASSFYGTDLSYEQYF. CDR3 bases: TGTGCCAGCAGTTTTTATGGAACGGACTTATCCTACGAGCAGTACTTC.

The chain combines TRBV7-2 with TRBJ2-1, with 10 bases fitting TRBD2. The junction had 16 bases not matched to a gene; V was cut back by 5 bases and J by 6 bases. Per germline, CDR1 SGHTA and CDR2 FQGNSA. The CDR3 sequence is 18 residues long. The CDR3 here is CASSLVGSGRRQVNEQFF. As DNA, the CDR3 is TGTGCCAGCAGCCTAGTCGGTAGCGGGAGGCGGCAGGTCAATGAGCAGTTCTTC.

This chain connects TRBV5-1 to TRBJ2-3, with D hard to call. Per germline, CDR1 SGHRS and CDR2 YFSETQ. Trimming took off 4 bases at V and 3 bases at J, with 12 bases between the two ends. CDR3 length: 14 residues. The DNA for the CDR3 is TGCGCCAGCAGCGAAACGGAAGGAACAGATACGCAGTATTTT. Protein product: CASSETEGTDTQYF.

This chain's CDR3 is CASSVAEAQPQHF. CDR3 in DNA: TGTGCCAGCAGTGTGGCAGAAGCTCAGCCCCAGCATTTT. This chain links TRBV6-1 with TRBJ1-5; D gene unclear. The CDR3 has 13 amino acids. Germline V gene data show CDR1 as MNHNS and CDR2 as SASEGT. The V gene lost 4 bases and the J gene lost 6 bases, with 10 bases spanning the gap.

The chain combines TRBV3-1 with TRBJ2-7; no clear D. Trimming stripped 0 bases from V and 10 bases from J, with 7 bases between. The CDR3 totals 11 residues. Germline V gene sequence: CDR1 LGHDT, CDR2 YNNKEL (reference sequence). The CDR3 bases are TGTGCCAGCAGCCAAGATAGTAGCCAGTACTTC. Its protein product is CASSQDSSQYF.

The V gene is TRBV28, the J gene TRBJ1-1; tentatively, D is TRBD1 (5 bases). The V and J ends lost 0 bases and 4 bases respectively, with 9 bases between them. Germline-derived CDR1 and CDR2 are MDHEN and SYDVKM. CDR3 length: 14 amino acids. The CDR3 bases are TGTGCCAGCAGTTTATGGAGGGGCGGCACTGAAGCTTTCTTT. This encodes CASSLWRGGTEAFF.

This clonotype turned up a few times. V is TRBV29-1 and J is TRBJ2-1; D might be TRBD1 (7 bases). CDR3 length equals 14 residues. V dropped 5 bases and J dropped 8 bases, with 19 bases sitting between them. Per germline, CDR1 SQVTM and CDR2 ANQGSEA. CDR3 sequence: CSVLRGVLVYEQFF. In nucleotides, the CDR3 is TGCAGCGTTCTCAGGGGGGTGTTGGTCTATGAGCAGTTCTTC.

This clonotype was seen a handful of times. This chain connects TRBV7-9 to TRBJ2-1, with D unclear. Between the trimmed V and J ends, which lost 6 bases and 6 bases, there was a span of 3 bases. This CDR3 is built from 10 residues. CDR1 and CDR2 from the germline V gene are SEHNR and FQNEAQ (reference sequence). The CDR3 loop is CASSFNEQFF. CDR3 bases: TGTGCCAGCAGTTTCAATGAGCAGTTCTTC.

The chain uses TRBV7-6 and TRBJ2-7, with TRBD2 matching 13 bases. The V gene's germline CDR1 is SGHVS and CDR2 FNYEAQ. V was clipped by 4 bases and J by 2 bases; unmatched bases: 5. The CDR3 spans 16 residues. This CDR3 reads CASSSRTSGGPYEQYF. CDR3 bases: TGTGCCAGCAGCTCCCGGACTAGCGGGGGCCCCTACGAGCAGTACTTC. Combining the CDR3 with reference TRBV7-6 and TRBJ2-7 gives the whole variable domain GAGVSQSPRYKVTKRGQDVALRCDPISGHVSLYWYRQALGQGPEFLTYFNYEAQQDKSGLPNDRFSAERPEGSISTLTIQRTEQRDSAMYRCASSSRTSGGPYEQYFGPGTRLTVT.

The chain is built from TRBV7-9 and TRBJ2-3; possible D gene TRBD1, 6 bases. Germline CDR1 reads SEHNR; CDR2 reads FQNEAQ (reference sequence). V was shortened by 2 bases and J by 3 bases, with 15 bases between the two germline ends. The CDR3 runs to 16 residues. CDR3 in DNA: TGTGCCAGCAGCTTATTACAGGGAAGTGGGACAGATACGCAGTATTTT. It specifies CASSLLQGSGTDTQYF.

The V call is TRBV20-1, the J call TRBJ1-1; perhaps TRBD1 as D (5 bases). The V and J ends lost 5 bases and 0 bases respectively, with 16 bases between them. The CDR3 sequence is 15 residues long. Germline V CDR1 and CDR2: DFQATT, SNEGSKA (reference sequence). The CDR3 DNA is TGCAGTGCTGATCAGGGACTTTTCATGAACACTGAAGCTTTCTTT. Its protein is CSADQGLFMNTEAFF.

This chain uses TRBV29-1 with TRBJ2-7; unclear D gene. CDR3 size: 11 residues. Germline CDR1 SQVTM, CDR2 ANQGSEA. Between the trimmed V and J ends, which lost 4 bases and 6 bases, there was a span of 10 bases. The CDR3 reads CSVVAALEQYF. In DNA, the CDR3 is TGCAGCGTTGTAGCAGCCCTCGAGCAGTACTTC.

This clonotype was seen a handful of times. This sequence joins TRBV5-1 and TRBJ2-5; D gene ambiguous. Trimming removed 4 bases from V and 4 bases from J, with 11 bases in between. CDR3 length equals 13 residues. Germline lookup yields CDR1 SGHRS and CDR2 YFSETQ. The CDR3 protein is CASSPLVRETQYF. The CDR3 coding sequence is TGCGCCAGCAGCCCCTTGGTTCGAGAGACCCAGTACTTC.

This clonotype has more than one count but fewer than ten. The chain is built from TRBV14 and TRBJ1-1; tentative D call: TRBD1 (5 bases). The germline V and J ends were trimmed by 5 bases and 6 bases, with 13 bases remaining between them. Germline loops: CDR1 SGHDN, CDR2 FVKESK. The length of the CDR3 is 13 residues. CDR3 DNA: TGTGCCAGCAGCGAACAGGAGGAGGCTGAAGCTTTCTTT. Protein sequence: CASSEQEEAEAFF.

The chain uses TRBV30 and TRBJ2-7; D not resolved. The CDR3 contains 12 residues. V was pared by 3 bases and J by 3 bases, with 9 bases between. Germline CDR1 and CDR2: GTSNPN and SVGIG (reference sequence). This CDR3 is CAWSGDNYEQYF. CDR3 nucleotide sequence: TGTGCCTGGAGCGGTGATAACTACGAGCAGTACTTC.

The chain links TRBV11-2 to TRBJ1-1; D is possibly TRBD1 (5 bases). Germline CDR1 SGHAT, CDR2 FQNNGV. There are 14 residues in the CDR3. Trimming shortened V by 3 bases and J by 3 bases, and 11 bases separated the two germline ends. The CDR3 nucleotides read TGTGCCAGCAGCTTTGACCGAGGGGACACTGAAGCTTTCTTT. It specifies CASSFDRGDTEAFF.

The chain has TRBV6-5 and TRBJ2-5; no reliable D call. CDR3 size: 13 residues. Trimming left V 6 bases short and J 3 bases short, with 11 bases between. Per germline, CDR1 MNHEY and CDR2 SVGAGI. This CDR3 is CASRGTAKETQYF. The CDR3 bases are TGTGCCAGCAGGGGTACAGCCAAAGAGACCCAGTACTTC.

This clonotype was seen a handful of times. This chain joins TRBV20-1 and TRBJ2-3, with TRBD2 identical over 9 bases. Germline assignment: CDR1 DFQATT and CDR2 SNEGSKA (reference sequence). The junction had 8 bases not matched to a gene; V was cut back by 1 base and J by 6 bases. The CDR3 consists of 15 residues. CDR3 coding DNA: TGCAGTGCTAGAGTGGGAGCGGGGGGTAGGGATACGCAGTATTTT. Protein sequence: CSARVGAGGRDTQYF.

The chain has TRBV7-2 and TRBJ2-1; 10 bases are a match to TRBD2. The CDR3 is made up of 21 amino acids. Germline V CDR1 and CDR2: SGHTA, FQGNSA. Trimming took 5 bases from V and 0 from J; bases not matched to a gene: 19. CDR3 region: CASSPTQRASGGLYSYNEQFF. The CDR3 region has the DNA TGTGCCAGCAGCCCGACCCAGCGTGCTAGCGGGGGTCTATACTCCTACAATGAGCAGTTCTTC.

This clonotype is classed as hyperexpanded. The gene calls are TRBV12-3 or TRBV12-4 and TRBJ2-1; D may be TRBD2 (6 bases). Trimming pared 7 bases from V and 6 bases from J, leaving 13 bases between. The length of the CDR3 is 13 residues. The CDR3 loop is CASTRGGVNEQFF. The CDR3 nucleotides read TGTGCCAGCACCCGAGGAGGGGTCAATGAGCAGTTCTTC.

The V gene is TRBV27, the J gene TRBJ2-7; a possible D gene is TRBD1 (6 bases). Germline CDR1 reads MNHEY; CDR2 reads SMNVEV (reference sequence). V was trimmed by 1 base and J by 6 bases, leaving 13 bases between them. This CDR3 comprises 14 residues. The CDR3 protein is CASSLYGTTGEQYF. The DNA for the CDR3 is TGTGCCAGCAGTTTATATGGGACAACGGGCGAGCAGTACTTC.

The rearrangement joins TRBV20-1 to TRBJ2-5; 15 nucleotides align to TRBD2. Per the germline V gene, CDR1 is DFQATT and CDR2 is SNEGSKA (reference sequence). The CDR3 covers 20 residues. Trimming removed 6 bases from V and 1 base from J; junction bases left unmatched: 18. This chain's CDR3 is CSARSPLRGLAGGTQETQYF. As DNA, the CDR3 is TGCAGTGCGCGATCACCTCTCAGGGGACTAGCGGGGGGTACCCAAGAGACCCAGTACTTC.